The TCR beta chain described here comes from a study of blood T cell repertoires in COVID-19. This clone was seen a handful of times. Losses at the gene ends were 7 bases for V and 2 bases for J; bases not matched to a gene: 4. Looked up from germline, CDR1 is LNHDA and CDR2 is SQIVND (reference sequence). The CDR3 contains 13 residues. Sequencing used immunoSEQ multiplex PCR; TCRdb keeps in-frame clones, though not all of them. The sample consists of around 200,000 clones, 85% to 90% of them appearing once. The sequence came from a man younger than 40 who had recovered from COVID-19. The chain employs TRBV19 and TRBJ2-7; 8 positions agree with TRBD1. The specimen was PBMCs or T cells enriched from blood (not recorded which). CDR3 region: CASTRTGTYEQYF. In DNA, the CDR3 is TGTGCCAGTACCCGGACAGGGACCTACGAGCAGTACTTC.